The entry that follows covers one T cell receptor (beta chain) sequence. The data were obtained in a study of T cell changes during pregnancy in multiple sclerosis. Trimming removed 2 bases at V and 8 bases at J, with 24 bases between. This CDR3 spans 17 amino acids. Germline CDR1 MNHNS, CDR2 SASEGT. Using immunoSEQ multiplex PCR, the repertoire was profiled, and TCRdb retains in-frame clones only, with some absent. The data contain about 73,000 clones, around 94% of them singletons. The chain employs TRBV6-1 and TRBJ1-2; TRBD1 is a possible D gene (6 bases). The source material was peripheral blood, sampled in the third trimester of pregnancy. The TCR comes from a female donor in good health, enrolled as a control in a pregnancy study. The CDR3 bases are TGTGCCAGCAGTGAATATTCGGGGGGTACAGGGCTTCCAGGCTACACCTTC. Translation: CASSEYSGGTGLPGYTF.